The 9 T cell receptor beta chains below all came from one sample that was sequenced in a study of blood T cell repertoires in COVID-19. Generated by immunoSEQ multiplex PCR, the TCRdb table keeps only in-frame clones and is missing some. The data contain more than 250,000 clones, around 86% of them singletons. Specimen: PBMCs or T cells enriched from blood (not recorded which). These receptors were obtained from a woman aged 18-29 years who had recovered from COVID-19.

This clone came up a few times. The rearrangement uses TRBV7-9 and TRBJ2-7, with D perhaps TRBD2 (6 bases). Germline V CDR1 and CDR2: SEHNR, FQNEAQ (reference sequence). V was clipped by 5 bases and J by 0 bases, with 11 bases between them. The CDR3 consists of 14 residues. The CDR3 here is CASSPPGLSYEQYF. The DNA for the CDR3 is TGTGCCAGCAGCCCCCCGGGACTCTCCTACGAGCAGTACTTC.

The chain joins TRBV19 to TRBJ2-1, with a tentative D call TRBD2 (6 bases). Germline V gene lookup returns CDR1 LNHDA and CDR2 SQIVND (reference sequence). The V gene lost 7 bases and the J gene lost 7 bases, with 17 bases spanning the gap. The CDR3 runs 14 residues. The CDR3 loop reads CASIQPGVVNEQFF. The CDR3 nucleotides read TGTGCCAGTATTCAACCGGGAGTTGTAAATGAGCAGTTCTTC.

On this clone itself: Distinct nucleotide sequences in the sample also encode this CDR3. The chain uses TRBV18 and TRBJ2-3; 7 positions match TRBD2. The J segment lost 5 bases and the V segment lost 2 bases, leaving 7 bases of the junction unmatched. CDR1 is KGHSH and CDR2 is LQKENI in the germline V gene. The CDR3 length is 15 residues. CDR3: CASSPSAGVVDTQYF. Written as DNA, the CDR3 is TGTGCCAGCTCACCATCTGCGGGGGTGGTAGATACGCAGTATTTT.

The chain has TRBV19 and TRBJ1-1; 7 positions agree with TRBD1. The CDR3 length is 11 residues. CDR1 and CDR2 (germline): LNHDA, SQIVND (reference sequence). Unmatched junction bases numbered 3, after V lost 3 bases and J lost 11 bases. The CDR3 coding sequence is TGTGCCAGTAGTATGGGCAGGGGGGCTTTCTTT. Protein sequence: CASSMGRGAFF.

This chain links TRBV2 with TRBJ1-5, with D hard to call. Germline lookup yields CDR1 SNHLY and CDR2 FYNNEI. The CDR3 length is 14 residues. V lost 2 bases and J lost 0, with 5 bases in between. CDR3 in amino acids: CASSEHFSNQPQHF. The CDR3, as DNA: TGTGCCAGCAGTGAACATTTTAGCAATCAGCCCCAGCATTTT.

Here the CDR3 reads CASSPGQVYTGELFF. CDR3 DNA: TGTGCCAGCAGTCCAGGACAGGTGTACACCGGGGAGCTGTTTTTT. The V call is TRBV27, the J call TRBJ2-2; 7 positions agree with TRBD1. Germline CDR1 MNHEY, CDR2 SMNVEV (reference sequence). V shed 5 bases, J shed 3 bases, and the junction held 6 bases outside the gene matches. CDR3 length: 15 amino acids.

V and J are TRBV14 and TRBJ1-5; 8 bases fit TRBD1. The junction had 0 bases not matched to a gene; V was cut back by 1 base and J by 7 bases. This CDR3 contains 13 residues. The germline gives CDR1 SGHDN, CDR2 FVKESK. The CDR3 sequence is CASSQGTGQPQHF. The CDR3 DNA reads as TGTGCCAGCAGCCAAGGGACAGGGCAGCCCCAGCATTTT.

This clone appeared a single time. The chain recombines TRBV10-2 with TRBJ2-1, with TRBD2 matching over 9 bases. V trimming: 6 bases; J trimming: 7 bases; junction bases outside the gene matches: 7. The germline V gene encodes CDR1 WSHSY and CDR2 SAAADI. This CDR3 comprises 14 residues. The CDR3 DNA follows: TGCGCCAGCAGCCCCGGACTAGCGAGGAATGAGCAGTTCTTC. This sequence encodes CASSPGLARNEQFF.

The V and J genes are TRBV27 and TRBJ2-1; possibly TRBD2 for D (6 bases). Per germline, CDR1 MNHEY and CDR2 SMNVEV (reference sequence). The V end was cut by 3 bases, the J end by 6 bases, with 18 bases between. The CDR3 length is 16 residues. The CDR3, as DNA: TGTGCCAGCAGTTTGACTGGACTACTAGGGGTCAATGAGCAGTTCTTC. Residues: CASSLTGLLGVNEQFF.